The clone carrying this TCR beta chain was detected ten times or more. Its antigen is unidentified. The junction shows a germline mismatch at one end, possibly a read error. The data derive from a study of T cell clonality in common variable immunodeficiency. Study outcomes and limitations: Reportedly, TCR beta sequences from common variable immunodeficiency showed fewer deletions and N-nucleotide insertions. Repertoire-complication correlations in CVID were limited by patient heterogeneity. Shared TCRbeta clones were fewer between CVID subjects than controls. CVID subjects had higher TCRbeta clonality than healthy controls, most marked in about a third.

Generated by immunoSEQ multiplex PCR, the TCRdb table keeps only in-frame clones and is missing some. This sample comprises about 45,000 clones, none seen once only. The TCR sequence derives from a person aged 18-70 years in good health. Input material: peripheral blood mononuclear cells.

CDR3 loop: CVSSQELDSSYEQYF. CDR3 DNA (partial): TGCGTCAGCAGCCAAGAGCTGGACAGCTCCTACGAG. This sequence joins TRBV4-1 and TRBJ2-7, with a possible D match to TRBD1 (6 bases). The read comes to an end 3 residues before the CDR3 does, leaving the germline J gene to fill in the end. The length of the CDR3 is 15 residues. Per germline, CDR1 MGHRA and CDR2 YSYEKL.